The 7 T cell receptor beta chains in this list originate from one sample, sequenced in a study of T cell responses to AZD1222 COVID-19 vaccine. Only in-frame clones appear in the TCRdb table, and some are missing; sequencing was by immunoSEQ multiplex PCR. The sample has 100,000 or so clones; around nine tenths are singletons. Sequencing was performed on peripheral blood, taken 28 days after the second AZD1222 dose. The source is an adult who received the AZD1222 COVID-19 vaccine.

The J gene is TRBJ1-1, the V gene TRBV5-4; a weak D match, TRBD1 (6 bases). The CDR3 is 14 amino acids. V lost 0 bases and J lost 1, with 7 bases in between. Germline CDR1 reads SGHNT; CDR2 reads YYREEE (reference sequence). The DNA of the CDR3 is TGTGCCAGCAGCTTGGACAGGGCGAACACTGAAGCTTTCTTT. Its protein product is CASSLDRANTEAFF.

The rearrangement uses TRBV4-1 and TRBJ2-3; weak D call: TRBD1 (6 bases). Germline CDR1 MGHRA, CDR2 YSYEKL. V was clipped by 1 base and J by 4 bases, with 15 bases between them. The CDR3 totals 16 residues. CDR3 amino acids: CASSQGRDRRPDTQYF. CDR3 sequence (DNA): TGCGCCAGCAGCCAAGGCCGCGACAGGAGGCCAGATACGCAGTATTTT.

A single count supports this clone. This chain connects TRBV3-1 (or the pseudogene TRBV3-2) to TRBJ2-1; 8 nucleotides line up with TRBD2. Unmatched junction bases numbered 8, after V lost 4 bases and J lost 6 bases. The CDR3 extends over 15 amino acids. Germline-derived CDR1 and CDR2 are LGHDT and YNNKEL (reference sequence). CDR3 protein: CASSPELAVFNEQFF. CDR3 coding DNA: TGTGCCAGCAGCCCTGAACTAGCGGTTTTCAATGAGCAGTTCTTC.

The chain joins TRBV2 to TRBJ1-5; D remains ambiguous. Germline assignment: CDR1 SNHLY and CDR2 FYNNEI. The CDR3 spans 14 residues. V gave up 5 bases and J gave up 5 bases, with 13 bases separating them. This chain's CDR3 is CASSTDSQDQPQHF. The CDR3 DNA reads TGTGCCAGCAGTACAGATTCCCAAGATCAGCCCCAGCATTTT.

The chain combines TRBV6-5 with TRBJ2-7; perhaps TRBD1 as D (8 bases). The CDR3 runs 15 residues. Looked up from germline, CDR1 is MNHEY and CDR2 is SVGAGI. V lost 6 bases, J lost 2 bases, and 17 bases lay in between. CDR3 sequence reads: CASSLGGTGPYEQYF. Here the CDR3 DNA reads TGTGCCAGCAGCCTGGGGGGGACAGGTCCCTACGAGCAGTACTTC.

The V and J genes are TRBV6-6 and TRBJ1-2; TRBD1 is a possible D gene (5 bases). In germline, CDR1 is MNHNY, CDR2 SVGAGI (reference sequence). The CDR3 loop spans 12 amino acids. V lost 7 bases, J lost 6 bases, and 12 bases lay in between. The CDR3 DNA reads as TGTGCCAGCACTAATGAGGGGAATGGCTACACCTTC. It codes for CASTNEGNGYTF.

CDR3 loop: CASSESHTGGTEAFF. The CDR3 DNA is TGCGCCAGCAGTGAGTCGCATACAGGGGGCACTGAAGCTTTCTTT. The V and J genes are TRBV10-1 and TRBJ1-1; 8 positions agree with TRBD1. Germline CDR1 reads WNHNN; CDR2 reads SYGVQD (reference sequence). The CDR3 has 15 amino acids. V was pared by 0 bases and J by 4 bases, with 4 bases of the junction left unmatched.